These 14 T cell receptor beta chains were all obtained from the same sample, sequenced in a study of regulatory T cells in long-lasting Graves disease. Both iRepertoire HTBI primers and Arm-PCR of CDR3 regions were used to build the TCR beta libraries. TCRdb reprocessed the multiplex PCR reads with MiXCR, giving one entry per CDR3 protein. The data show around 400,000 distinct CDR3 sequences, about a quarter seen once. The time point is: persistent/refractory GD, antithyroid drugs over 5 years with positive TRAb. PBMC RNA was the source of the TCR library. The sample was peripheral blood mononuclear cells (PBMCs), taken when the disease was refractory, from a patient treated with antithyroid drugs. These receptor sequences come from a female donor with Graves disease.

A few counts support this clonotype. CDR3 loop: CASSRDRAAEKLFF. DNA for the CDR3: TGTGCCAGCAGTAGGGACAGGGCGGCTGAAAAACTGTTTTTT. The chain carries TRBV6-1 and TRBJ1-4; 9 bases are a match to TRBD1. V shed 5 bases, J shed 7 bases, and the junction held 5 bases outside the gene matches. The CDR3 loop spans 14 amino acids. Germline V gives CDR1 MNHNS, CDR2 SASEGT.

This clonotype was recorded many times. The chain joins TRBV28 to TRBJ2-5; 10 bases are shared with TRBD1. Germline assignment: CDR1 MDHEN and CDR2 SYDVKM. V dropped 6 bases and J dropped 3; count of bases not matched to a gene: 7. The CDR3 sequence is 15 residues long. The CDR3 spells CASSLGTGAEETQYF. CDR3 coding DNA: TGTGCCAGCAGCTTAGGGACAGGGGCCGAAGAGACCCAGTACTTC.

This clonotype was detected a few times. Here the CDR3 DNA reads TGTGCCAGCAGTCACACTAGCGGGAGGGCTACCAAAAACATTCAGTACTTC. Translated: CASSHTSGRATKNIQYF. The rearrangement links TRBV6-1 to TRBJ2-4; 13 positions match TRBD2. The V gene's germline CDR1 is MNHNS and CDR2 SASEGT. The V segment lost 5 bases and the J segment 2 bases; nucleotides outside the gene matches: 6. The CDR3 is 17 amino acids.

This clonotype appeared a few times. Germline and junction disagree at one end, which may indicate a read error. V and J are TRBV28 and TRBJ1-5; 9 bases match TRBD1. Germline-derived CDR1 and CDR2 are MDHEN and SYDVKM. The CDR3 contains 15 residues. The DNA for the CDR3 is TGTGCCGGCAGTACTCCCGGGACAGGGAATCAGCCCCAGCATTTT. Encoded protein: CAGSTPGTGNQPQHF.

This chain uses TRBV7-2 with TRBJ2-7; TRBD2 agrees at 9 bases. Germline CDR1 is SGHTA and CDR2 is FQGNSA. CDR3 length equals 13 residues. The trim removed 10 bases at V and 5 bases at J, leaving 9 bases unmatched. Here the CDR3 reads CATQIAGANEQYF. CDR3 bases: TGTGCCACCCAAATAGCGGGAGCTAACGAGCAGTACTTC. Full variable domain (missing parts from reference TRBV7-2 and TRBJ2-7): GAGVSQSPSNKVTEKGKDVELRCDPISGHTALYWYRQSLGQGLEFLIYFQGNSAPDKSGLPSDRFSAERTGGSVSTLTIQRTQQEDSAVYLCATQIAGANEQYFGPGTRLTVT.

The chain links TRBV2 to TRBJ2-2, with 7 bases fitting TRBD2. The CDR3 has 15 amino acids. J was trimmed by 0 bases and V by 4 bases; bases with no gene match: 2. Per germline, CDR1 SNHLY and CDR2 FYNNEI. The chain's CDR3 is CASSGEGSNTGELFF. CDR3 coding DNA: TGTGCCAGCAGTGGGGAGGGGTCGAACACCGGGGAGCTGTTTTTT.

This clonotype was picked up a small number of times. The chain combines TRBV30 with TRBJ1-2; maybe TRBD1 (6 bases). Germline V gene sequence: CDR1 GTSNPN, CDR2 SVGIG (reference sequence). The CDR3 runs 12 residues. The V and J ends lost 8 bases and 2 bases respectively, with 12 bases between them. CDR3 sequence: CAGQQGNYGYTF. The CDR3 DNA is TGTGCCGGACAACAGGGAAACTATGGCTACACCTTC.

This clonotype was recorded many times. This chain links TRBV10-3 with TRBJ1-2, with a possible D match to TRBD1 (5 bases). Germline V gene data show CDR1 as ENHRY and CDR2 as SYGVKD. The V gene lost 2 bases and the J gene lost 8 bases, with 9 bases spanning the gap. The CDR3 is made up of 12 amino acids. The CDR3 loop reads CAISEGGEGYTF. The CDR3 DNA sequence: TGTGCCATCAGTGAGGGGGGGGAAGGCTACACCTTC.

This clonotype was picked up one time. The chain recombines TRBV6-2 or TRBV6-3 with TRBJ1-4; unclear D gene. CDR1 is MNHEY, CDR2 SVGEGT, per germline. The V end was cut by 6 bases, the J end by 7 bases, with 18 bases between. This CDR3 has 15 amino acids. CDR3 sequence: CASSPITGVGEKLFF. CDR3 nucleotides: TGTGCCAGCAGCCCCATAACTGGGGTAGGTGAAAAACTGTTTTTT.

The V and J genes are TRBV9 and TRBJ1-1, with 11 positions matching TRBD1. With 0 bases clipped from V and 0 bases from J, the junction kept 4 bases outside the gene matches. CDR1 is SGDLS and CDR2 is YYNGEE in the germline V gene. The CDR3 runs 17 residues. The CDR3 DNA sequence: TGTGCCAGCAGCGTAGGCCCGGGACAGGGGGTGAACACTGAAGCTTTCTTT. This codes for CASSVGPGQGVNTEAFF.

The chain couples TRBV19 to TRBJ2-7; 9 bases match TRBD2. Germline lookup yields CDR1 LNHDA and CDR2 SQIVND (reference sequence). The CDR3 is 15 residues long. The junction had 5 bases not matched to a gene; V was cut back by 3 bases and J by 2 bases. The DNA of the CDR3 is TGTGCCAGTAGTATTCGACTAGCGGAACCCTACGAGCAGTACTTC. This sequence encodes CASSIRLAEPYEQYF.

The CDR3 here is CASSLFSASNQPQHF. The CDR3 coding sequence is TGTGCCAGCAGTTTGTTCAGTGCGAGCAATCAGCCCCAGCATTTT. V and J are TRBV28 and TRBJ1-5, with no clear D. Germline CDR1 is MDHEN and CDR2 is SYDVKM. CDR3 size: 15 residues. V gave up 3 bases and J gave up 1 base, with 10 bases separating them.

This chain links TRBV7-3 with TRBJ2-2, with TRBD1 matching 8 bases. The CDR3 extends over 14 amino acids. CDR1 is SGHTA, CDR2 FQGTGA, per germline. After removal of 5 bases from V and 7 bases from J, the junction contained 6 bases not matched to a gene. This chain's CDR3 is CASSLRGRGGELFF. CDR3 coding DNA: TGTGCCAGCAGCCTCAGGGGGCGTGGCGGGGAGCTGTTTTTT.

The chain combines TRBV7-2 with TRBJ2-1; weak D call: TRBD2 (5 bases). Looked up from germline, CDR1 is SGHTA and CDR2 is FQGNSA. V was shortened by 8 bases and J by 3 bases, with 11 bases between the two germline ends. This CDR3 region has 13 residues. DNA for the CDR3: TGTGCCAGCGGAGACCGGGGCTACAATGAGCAGTTCTTC. This encodes CASGDRGYNEQFF.